Listed below are T cell receptor beta chains from one sample, sequenced in a study of blood T cells in healthy people across ages. TCRdb re-called the 5' RACE reads through MiXCR, storing one row per CDR3 protein. Here the sample spans around 990,000 distinct CDR3 sequences, under 30% being singletons. These data also formed part of another study, on T cells of mothers and their children.

The sample consisted of blood. These receptors all stem from a girl aged 2 to 10 in good health. Each CDR3 is given with its conserved first and last residue. The D gene is left open where the match is weak. Some rows have no size entry. The others give once, few or many, or a class for an expanded clone.

d_call,j_call,v_call,clone_size,cdr3_nt,cdr3_aa
-,TRBJ1-2,TRBV3-1,few,TGTGCCAGCAGCCAAGTGGCGGGTGGCTACACCTTC,CASSQVAGGYTF
TRBD1,TRBJ1-1,TRBV5-1,-,TGCGCCAGCAGCTTGGGGACAGGGCCTATTATGAACACTGAAGCTTTCTTT,CASSLGTGPIMNTEAFF
-,TRBJ2-5,TRBV12-5,-,TGTGCTAGTGGGGCCCAGGGTGTCACGGGCGGAGAGACCCAGTACTTC,CASGAQGVTGGETQYF
-,TRBJ2-7,TRBV14,few,TGTGCCAGCAGCCAATACGACAGGACCTACGAGCAGTACTTC,CASSQYDRTYEQYF
-,TRBJ1-1,TRBV27,few,TGTGCCAGCGGCCAGGGGTTTATGAACACTGAAGCTTTCTTT,CASGQGFMNTEAFF
-,TRBJ2-7,TRBV6-6,few,TGTGCCAGCAGTTACGATCCGGCCTACGAGCAGTACTTC,CASSYDPAYEQYF
-,TRBJ1-1,TRBV29-1,-,TGCAGCGTGGAACTAGGGGCTCAGGGCACTGAAGCTTTCTTT,CSVELGAQGTEAFF
-,TRBJ1-1,TRBV27,-,TGTGCCAGCAGTTTCAACGGGGGGTCTGAAGCTTTCTTT,CASSFNGGSEAFF
-,TRBJ2-3,TRBV7-8,few,TGTGCCAGCAGCTTAAGCAGTGACCCAGATACGCAGTATTTT,CASSLSSDPDTQYF
-,TRBJ2-2,TRBV4-1,few,TGCGCCAGCAGCCCAACGGGGCGGGACTGGGTGGAGACCGGGGAGCTGTTTTTT,CASSPTGRDWVETGELFF
-,TRBJ1-4,TRBV12-3/TRBV12-4,-,TGTGCCAGCAGTTTATTGGGCCAGGGTTCGCCCCACGCAACTAATGAAAAACTGTTTTTT,CASSLLGQGSPHATNEKLFF
TRBD2,TRBJ2-3,TRBV6-1,few,TGTGCCAGCACCTTACTTAGCGGGAGCACAGATACGCAGTATTTT,CASTLLSGSTDTQYF
-,TRBJ2-2,TRBV10-3,-,TGTGCCATCAGTGGACGTCGGGGCCCTAACACCGGGGAGCTGTTTTTT,CAISGRRGPNTGELFF
-,TRBJ2-3,TRBV4-2,few,TGTGCCAGCAGCCAAGAAACTTGGGGGGGCAGATCCACAGATACGCAGTATTTT,CASSQETWGGRSTDTQYF
TRBD2,TRBJ2-3,TRBV9,-,TGTGCCAGCAGCGTATTAAGCGGGGGAGGGGATACGCAGTATTTT,CASSVLSGGGDTQYF
-,TRBJ2-7,TRBV4-1,-,TGCGCCAGCAGCCTTCCCCGTGAGGAGAACTCCTACGAGCAGTACTTC,CASSLPREENSYEQYF
-,TRBJ2-5,TRBV28,few,TGTGCCAGCAGTCCCACTAGGACCGGACGGGCGGATGGCCAGTACTTC,CASSPTRTGRADGQYF
TRBD2,TRBJ2-1,TRBV7-9,-,TGTGCCAGCAGTAACCCTAGCGGGGGGTACAATGAGCAGTTCTTC,CASSNPSGGYNEQFF
-,TRBJ2-1,TRBV11-1,few,TGTGCCAGCAGCGCAGGGGTAGAGCAGTTCTTC,CASSAGVEQFF
-,TRBJ2-5,TRBV29-1,many,TGCAGCGTAGCCGGGACCAGAAGGGAAAACCAGTACTTC,CSVAGTRRENQYF
TRBD2,TRBJ2-5,TRBV24-1,-,TGTGCCACCAGTGATTTAGCGGGGGGACAAGAGACCCAGTACTTC,CATSDLAGGQETQYF
-,TRBJ1-6,TRBV20-1,-,TGCAGTGCTCGCCCGGGTTCGGAGATGCCACCCCTCCACTTT,CSARPGSEMPPLHF
-,TRBJ2-3,TRBV6-5,-,TGTGCCAGCAGTTGGGTGGGGGGCACAGATACGCAGTATTTT,CASSWVGGTDTQYF
-,TRBJ2-7,TRBV29-1,few,TGCAGCGTGGAGTTACAGGGACCCTCCTCCGAGCAGTACTTC,CSVELQGPSSEQYF
-,TRBJ2-2,TRBV2,-,TGTGCCAGCAGTTCGGTCCACGTGATTAACACCGGGGAGCTGTTTTTT,CASSSVHVINTGELFF
TRBD2,TRBJ2-7,TRBV2,-,TGTGCCAGCAGTGTCTCAGCGGGGAAATACGAGCAGTACTTC,CASSVSAGKYEQYF
-,TRBJ2-3,TRBV6-5,few,TGTGCCAGCAGTTACGCAGGGCTGGGCACAGATACGCAGTATTTT,CASSYAGLGTDTQYF
-,TRBJ2-1,TRBV29-1,few,TGTAGCGTTGAGGAGCAAGTGGTATATGAGCAGTTCTTC,CSVEEQVVYEQFF
TRBD2,TRBJ2-1,TRBV3-1,few,TGTGCCAGCAGCACACGGACTAGCGGGCACAATGAGCAGTTCTTC,CASSTRTSGHNEQFF
-,TRBJ1-2,TRBV27,-,TGTGCCACCGATAACTATGGCTACACCTTC,CATDNYGYTF
-,TRBJ1-1,TRBV7-9,few,TGTGCCAGCAGCTTAGCGGGACGGTATAACACTGAAGCTTTCTTT,CASSLAGRYNTEAFF
-,TRBJ2-7,TRBV7-2,-,TGTGCCAGCAGCCCCAGGGGGGGACAGAACTACGAGCAGTACTTC,CASSPRGGQNYEQYF
-,TRBJ1-5,TRBV18,few,TGTGCCAGCTCGGAAACGGGGCAGAGCAATCAGCCCCAGCATTTT,CASSETGQSNQPQHF
-,TRBJ1-3,TRBV5-1,-,TGCGCCAGCAGCTTGGACGCAGGGAAGAGCTCTGGAAACACCATATATTTT,CASSLDAGKSSGNTIYF
-,TRBJ1-6,TRBV10-3,few,TGTGCCATCAGTGAGAAAGGAGGTCCTGGTAATCCACCCCTCCACTTT,CAISEKGGPGNPPLHF
TRBD1,TRBJ2-3,TRBV12-3/TRBV12-4,-,TGTGCCAGCAGTGATCCGGGACAGCCTAGCACAGATACGCAGTATTTT,CASSDPGQPSTDTQYF
-,TRBJ2-3,TRBV11-2,-,TGTGCCAGCTCCGGGCGCCTGGCGTCGGATACGCAGTATTTT,CASSGRLASDTQYF
TRBD2,TRBJ2-1,TRBV11-2,few,TGTGCCAGCAGCTTAAAGCCCCCGGGACTAGCGGGAGGAGAGCAGTTCTTC,CASSLKPPGLAGGEQFF
-,TRBJ1-6,TRBV13,-,TGTGCCAGCAAAAGGGCACCGAATTCACCCCTCCACTTT,CASKRAPNSPLHF
TRBD2,TRBJ2-7,TRBV11-2,few,TGTGCCAGCAGCTTCTATCTTTCGGCTAGCGGGGGCTACGAGCAGTACTTC,CASSFYLSASGGYEQYF
TRBD1,TRBJ1-1,TRBV10-3,-,TGTGCCATCAGCGACAAATACGGGACAGGGCTGAACACTGAAACTTTCTTT,CAISDKYGTGLNTETFF
-,TRBJ2-7,TRBV10-3,few,TGTGCCATCAGTGGGGGACTCGAAGAGAACTACGAGCAGTACTTC,CAISGGLEENYEQYF
TRBD1,TRBJ1-5,TRBV20-1,-,TGCAGTGCTGGGGGTACAGGGGATGGCTTTGGTCAGCCCCAGCATTTT,CSAGGTGDGFGQPQHF
-,TRBJ1-2,TRBV25-1,-,TGTGCCAGCAGTACGACACCGGAGCTTGCCTACACCTTC,CASSTTPELAYTF
TRBD1,TRBJ2-6,TRBV12-3/TRBV12-4,-,TGTGCCAGCAGTTTAGATACAGGGGATTATTCTGGGGCCAACGTCCTGACTTTC,CASSLDTGDYSGANVLTF
TRBD1,TRBJ2-7,TRBV29-1,-,TGCAGCGTTGAAGATCAAGGACAGGGATTCTACGAGCAGTACTTC,CSVEDQGQGFYEQYF
TRBD1,TRBJ2-7,TRBV11-2,-,TGTGCCAGCAGGAGCTCTAAAGGCATACAGGGGACCTACGAGCAGTACTTC,CASRSSKGIQGTYEQYF
TRBD2,TRBJ2-7,TRBV7-9,few,TGTGCCCTTCATCCTAGCGGTCAACAAGGCGAGCAGTACTTC,CALHPSGQQGEQYF
-,TRBJ2-5,TRBV29-1,-,TGCAGCGTCCCGGACGGGTACCAAGAGACCCAGTACTTC,CSVPDGYQETQYF
TRBD1,TRBJ2-7,TRBV20-1,-,TGCAGTGCTAGAGATCGCCAACAGGGGTACGAGCAGTACTTC,CSARDRQQGYEQYF
TRBD1,TRBJ2-4,TRBV7-2,-,TGTGCCAGCAGCCTAGTTCCGGGACAGGGGCCATTGAACATTCAGTACTTC,CASSLVPGQGPLNIQYF
-,TRBJ1-4,TRBV21-1,-,TGTGCCAGCAGCAAAGGAGGGGTTGGGAAGCTCGGCGGTGAAAAACTGTTTTTT,CASSKGGVGKLGGEKLFF
TRBD2,TRBJ2-5,TRBV7-9,-,TGTGCCAGCACCATCGGGGGGGGTGTCGAGACCCAGTACTTC,CASTIGGGVETQYF
TRBD1,TRBJ1-2,TRBV5-1,-,TGCGCCAGCAGCCCCTGGACAGGACGCGGCTACACCTTC,CASSPWTGRGYTF
-,TRBJ2-7,TRBV20-1,-,TGCAGTGCGCGGACCCCTGCCTCCTACGAGCAGTACTTC,CSARTPASYEQYF
TRBD1,TRBJ2-2,TRBV6-2/TRBV6-3,-,TGTGCCAGCACCGAGAGAAGGGGGCGAGAGGAGCTGTTTTTT,CASTERRGREELFF
-,TRBJ2-1,TRBV4-2,few,TGTGCCAGCAGCCAAGACCCCCATATAACTGGGGGGAACTACAATGAGCAGTTCTTC,CASSQDPHITGGNYNEQFF
-,TRBJ2-7,TRBV9,once,TGTGCCAGCAGCAATAGTCCTCAGGGCTACGAGCAGTACTTC,CASSNSPQGYEQYF
TRBD2,TRBJ2-7,TRBV2,-,TGTGCCAGCAGAGGACTAGCGCGGGCCTACGAGCAGTACTTC,CASRGLARAYEQYF
-,TRBJ1-2,TRBV9,-,TGTGCCAGCAGCGCGATGGAGGGCTACACCTTC,CASSAMEGYTF